These T cell receptor beta chains were read from a single sample in a study of CD8+CD57+ T cells in acquired aplastic anemia. One entry per CDR3 protein results from TCRdb running MiXCR on the reads. This sample has around 250,000 distinct CDR3 sequences, with around 60% found just once. The sequencing sample was made of sorted CD4+, CD8+, or CD8+CD57+ T cells (not recorded which) from PBMCs. These receptors were obtained from a human donor with severe aplastic anemia or a healthy control (not recorded which). The CDR3 runs from the conserved cysteine through the conserved F or W. The D gene is left open where the match is weak. Clone size is not always given. Where it is, it says once, few, many or a class for expanded clones.

j_gene	d_gene	v_gene	abundance	CDR3aa	CDR3nt
TRBJ2-5	.	TRBV20-1	few	CSARDRGHQETQYF	TGCAGTGCTAGAGATCGGGGCCACCAAGAGACCCAGTACTTC
TRBJ2-2	.	TRBV6-4	.	CASSEGADTGELFF	TGTGCCAGCAGTGAGGGGGCAGACACCGGGGAGCTGTTTTTT
TRBJ2-5	.	TRBV7-2	.	CASSPESALETQYF	TGTGCCAGCAGCCCAGAGTCAGCACTAGAGACCCAGTACTTC
TRBJ1-5	.	TRBV9	many	CASSVDAGGRGQPQHF	TGTGCCAGCAGCGTAGATGCCGGGGGGCGAGGCCAGCCCCAGCATTTT
TRBJ2-1	.	TRBV24-1	once	CATSDQAGTPKGNEQFF	TGTGCCACCAGTGATCAGGCCGGGACTCCAAAGGGAAATGAGCAGTTCTTC
TRBJ2-3	TRBD2	TRBV7-9	.	CASRGSGGEGTDTQYF	TGTGCCAGCAGAGGTAGCGGGGGCGAGGGCACAGATACGCAGTATTTT
TRBJ1-3	TRBD1	TRBV20-1	.	CSARDPSTGEGGNTIYF	TGCAGTGCTAGAGATCCGTCGACAGGGGAAGGTGGAAACACCATATATTTT
TRBJ2-7	TRBD2	TRBV10-3	few	CALRRGDGPYEQYF	TGTGCTTTACGGCGGGGGGACGGCCCCTACGAGCAGTACTTC
TRBJ1-2	.	TRBV12-5	once	CASGLGPGGGGYTF	TGTGCTAGTGGTTTAGGACCCGGAGGTGGTGGCTACACCTTC
TRBJ2-1	.	TRBV5-4	many	CASSLADGVNEQFF	TGTGCCAGCAGCTTGGCCGATGGGGTCAATGAGCAGTTCTTC
TRBJ2-3	TRBD1	TRBV7-4	.	CANKSTEGGTGNTDTQYF	TGTGCCAACAAATCCACCGAGGGCGGGACAGGGAACACAGATACGCAGTATTTT
TRBJ2-6	TRBD1	TRBV29-1	.	CSARTGTGPSGANVLTF	TGCAGCGCTCGCACCGGGACAGGTCCATCGGGGGCCAACGTCCTGACTTTC
TRBJ2-2	TRBD1	TRBV5-8	many	CASSLEGTGTGELFF	TGTGCCAGCAGCTTGGAGGGGACAGGTACCGGGGAGCTGTTTTTT
TRBJ2-3	TRBD2	TRBV20-1	once	CSARPRLARTTDTQYF	TGCAGTGCTAGACCAAGACTAGCAAGGACCACAGATACGCAGTATTTT
TRBJ1-2	TRBD1	TRBV7-2	.	CASSLAGTGMGYGYTF	TGTGCCAGCAGCTTAGCCGGGACAGGGATGGGATACGGCTACACCTTC
TRBJ2-2	TRBD1	TRBV25-1	.	CASSELAPGGTGGNTGELFF	TGTGCCAGCAGTGAGTTGGCCCCGGGAGGGACAGGGGGGAACACCGGGGAGCTGTTTTTT
TRBJ1-6	.	TRBV10-2	.	CASSENWNSPLHF	TGTGCCAGCAGTGAAAACTGGAATTCACCCCTCCACTTT
TRBJ2-3	TRBD1	TRBV10-2	.	CASSRTGATDTQYF	TGCGCCAGCAGCCGGACAGGAGCCACAGATACGCAGTATTTT
TRBJ2-6	.	TRBV9	many	CASSFRTRGANVLTF	TGTGCCAGCAGCTTTCGAACCCGCGGGGCCAACGTCCTGACTTTC
TRBJ1-6	.	TRBV20-1	few	CSARTHANSPLHF	TGCAGTGCTAGGACCCATGCGAATTCACCCCTCCACTTT
TRBJ2-5	TRBD2	TRBV10-3	.	CASITTLTSGRRPSTQYF	TGTGCCAGCATTACAACTCTGACTAGCGGGAGGCGTCCGTCGACCCAGTACTTC
TRBJ2-2	.	TRBV5-1	.	CASSLAQTTGELFF	TGCGCCAGCAGCTTGGCCCAGACGACCGGGGAGCTGTTTTTT
TRBJ2-7	.	TRBV7-2	.	CASSLDPSSYEQYF	TGTGCCAGCAGCTTAGATCCCAGCTCCTACGAGCAGTACTTC
TRBJ2-5	.	TRBV7-8	.	CASSLGGGPRETQYF	TGTGCCAGCAGCTTGGGGGGGGGCCCCCGGGAGACCCAGTACTTC
TRBJ1-6	TRBD1	TRBV7-8	.	CASSAGDRGLNSPLHF	TGTGCCAGCAGTGCCGGGGACAGGGGCCTGAATTCACCCCTCCACTTT
TRBJ1-5	.	TRBV5-5	many	CASSHWEWSQPQHF	TGTGCCAGCAGCCATTGGGAGTGGAGTCAGCCCCAGCATTTT
TRBJ1-2	.	TRBV7-2	.	CASSLGRGESGYTF	TGTGCCAGCTCCCTTGGCCGGGGGGAGAGTGGCTACACCTTC
TRBJ1-2	.	TRBV6-2/TRBV6-3	many	CASSPLVPGSYGYTF	TGTGCCAGCAGTCCACTCGTCCCAGGCTCGTACGGCTACACCTTC
TRBJ1-1	.	TRBV2	.	CASSIAAWNTEAFF	TGTGCCAGCAGTATAGCAGCCTGGAACACTGAAGCTTTCTTT
TRBJ2-7	.	TRBV30	many	CAWSALYEQYF	TGTGCCTGGAGTGCCCTCTACGAGCAGTACTTC
TRBJ2-4	.	TRBV19	.	CASSQGQGNIQYF	TGTGCCAGTAGTCAGGGTCAGGGTAACATTCAGTACTTC
TRBJ1-1	.	TRBV19	many	CASTIRGADTEAFF	TGTGCCAGTACTATAAGGGGCGCGGACACTGAAGCTTTCTTT
TRBJ2-7	TRBD2	TRBV27	.	CASSRALGDGSSGVRKQYF	TGTGCCAGCAGCCGGGCCCTGGGCGATGGCAGTAGCGGGGTTCGTAAGCAGTACTTC
TRBJ2-1	TRBD2	TRBV20-1	.	CSARPFSGAAYNEQFF	TGCAGTGCGAGACCCTTTAGCGGGGCGGCCTACAATGAGCAGTTCTTC
TRBJ2-3	.	TRBV11-1	many	CASSLVGGDTQYF	TGTGCCAGCAGCTTAGTCGGGGGAGATACGCAGTATTTT
TRBJ1-2	.	TRBV10-1	few	CAIGEQYYGYTF	TGTGCCATTGGTGAACAGTACTATGGCTACACCTTC
TRBJ2-2	.	TRBV9	.	CASTRIDTNTGELFF	TGTGCCAGCACGAGAATAGACACAAACACCGGGGAGCTGTTTTTT
TRBJ2-7	.	TRBV20-1	.	CSARDAAPYEQYF	TGCAGTGCTAGAGATGCGGCTCCCTACGAGCAGTACTTC
TRBJ1-1	.	TRBV28	many	CASSHQFASF	TGTGCCAGCAGCCACCAGTTTGCTAGCTTT
TRBJ1-6	TRBD1	TRBV15	few	CATSRDPQTGTDNSPLHF	TGTGCCACCAGCAGAGATCCCCAGACCGGGACAGATAATTCACCCCTCCACTTT
TRBJ2-4	.	TRBV29-1	.	CSVEGVAKNIQYF	TGCAGCGTTGAAGGAGTAGCCAAAAACATTCAGTACTTC
TRBJ1-1	TRBD1	TRBV7-9	.	CASSLRQGVITEAFF	TGTGCCAGCAGCCTGAGACAGGGAGTTATCACTGAAGCTTTCTTT
TRBJ1-6	.	TRBV28	.	CASGEIGAYNSPLHF	TGTGCCAGCGGGGAGATTGGGGCTTATAATTCACCCCTCCACTTT
TRBJ2-7	.	TRBV25-1	few	CASSDSRQHEQYF	TGTGCCAGCAGCGATTCTAGGCAGCACGAGCAGTACTTC
TRBJ2-3	.	TRBV12-3/TRBV12-4	many	CASSWDRTDTQYF	TGTGCCAGCAGCTGGGATCGCACAGATACGCAGTATTTT
TRBJ1-2	.	TRBV6-1	few	CASSVAGEGYGYTF	TGTGCCAGCAGTGTGGCAGGGGAAGGGTATGGCTACACCTTC
TRBJ1-2	TRBD1	TRBV6-4	few	CASSDSPDRESYGYTF	TGTGCCAGCAGTGACTCCCCGGACAGGGAGAGCTATGGCTACACCTTC
TRBJ1-5	.	TRBV19	.	CASSLLPGLRSGDQPQHF	TGTGCCAGTAGCCTACTCCCGGGACTCCGGAGTGGGGATCAGCCCCAGCATTTT
TRBJ2-2	.	TRBV11-2	once	CASSLGLRGPTGELFF	TGTGCCAGCAGCTTAGGATTGCGGGGACCCACCGGGGAGCTGTTTTTT
TRBJ2-7	TRBD1	TRBV5-1	.	CASSLEAGTATYEQYF	TGCGCCAGCAGCTTGGAAGCAGGGACAGCTACCTACGAGCAGTACTTC
TRBJ2-7	.	TRBV20-1	.	CSARNGASYEQYF	TGCAGTGCTAGAAACGGGGCTAGCTACGAGCAGTACTTC
TRBJ1-4	.	TRBV6-5	many	CASSYTDATNEKLFF	TGTGCCAGCAGTTACACGGATGCAACTAATGAAAAACTGTTTTTT
TRBJ2-3	.	TRBV7-3	.	CASSLRPDRADTQYF	TGTGCCAGCAGCTTACGCCCGGACAGAGCAGATACGCAGTATTTT
TRBJ2-5	.	TRBV20-1	.	CSAKGPGSETQYF	TGCAGTGCCAAAGGTCCAGGCTCCGAGACCCAGTACTTC
TRBJ2-7	TRBD2	TRBV5-6	.	CASISGGAFHEQYF	TGTGCCAGTATTAGCGGGGGGGCCTTCCACGAGCAGTACTTC
TRBJ2-1	TRBD2	TRBV7-9	once	CASGRLAGGFSYNEQFF	TGTGCCAGCGGGAGACTAGCGGGAGGGTTCTCCTACAATGAGCAGTTCTTC
TRBJ1-2	.	TRBV6-1	few	CASSEFGSVGYTF	TGTGCCAGCAGTGAATTCGGGAGTGTTGGCTACACCTTC
TRBJ1-5	TRBD1	TRBV6-5	many	CASSRTGDTNQPQHF	TGTGCCAGCAGCAGAACAGGGGACACCAATCAGCCCCAGCATTTT
TRBJ1-1	TRBD1	TRBV19	.	CANRGQGNTEAFF	TGTGCCAACCGAGGACAGGGTAACACTGAAGCTTTCTTT